These 21 T cell receptor beta chains were sequenced from one sample in a study of T cells in Graves' hyperthyroidism and ophthalmopathy. Amplified TCR beta CDR3 regions came from RNA transcripts. A set of HTBI primers served as the primers for a first-round RT-PCR of the TCR CDR3. TCRdb ran MiXCR on the multiplex PCR reads and lists one entry per CDR3 protein. Of about 680,000 distinct CDR3 sequences in the sample, around a third were seen once. The sample taken for sequencing was blood. The receptors were gathered from a woman between 40 and 55 years old with Graves' hyperthyroidism.

Of note for this clonotype: With a much larger clone just one base away, this may be a read error. J is TRBJ1-2 and V is TRBV6-2 or TRBV6-3; D ambiguous. With 8 bases removed from V and 4 bases from J, the gap between germline ends came to 11 bases. The CDR3 runs 12 residues. Per germline, CDR1 MNHEY and CDR2 SVGEGT. The DNA of the CDR3 is TGTGCCAGCCGCCCCGGTATCTATGGCTACACCTTC. Translating gives CASRPGIYGYTF.

This clonotype was recorded at least ten times. CDR3 sequence: CASSLTAEFNTIYF. CDR3 DNA sequence: TGTGCCAGCAGCCTTACAGCAGAATTTAACACCATATATTTT. The V gene is TRBV7-9, the J gene TRBJ1-3, with no clear D. The CDR3 runs to 14 residues. Germline V gene sequence: CDR1 SEHNR, CDR2 FQNEAQ (reference sequence). V was clipped by 5 bases and J by 7 bases, with 15 bases between them.

The rearrangement links TRBV7-8 to TRBJ2-7, with 15 bases lining up with TRBD2. CDR3 length equals 18 residues. Germline V gene data show CDR1 as SGHVS and CDR2 as FQNEAQ. The J segment lost 7 bases and the V segment lost 5 bases, leaving 15 bases of the junction unmatched. CDR3 coding DNA: TGTGCCAGCAGCCCGGGACTAGCGGGAGGCAGGGATTCGTGGGAGCAGTACTTC. This translates into CASSPGLAGGRDSWEQYF.

The chain uses TRBV7-6 and TRBJ1-1, with D perhaps matching TRBD1 (6 bases). The V and J ends lost 4 bases and 5 bases respectively, with 17 bases between them. From germline, CDR1 is SGHVS and CDR2 FNYEAQ. This CDR3 comprises 15 residues. The CDR3 DNA follows: TGTGCCAGCAGCTACCCTTCAGGGGTAGGGACTGAAGCTTTCTTT. Translated: CASSYPSGVGTEAFF.

The V and J genes are TRBV20-1 and TRBJ1-1; weak D call: TRBD1 (6 bases). CDR1 is DFQATT and CDR2 is SNEGSKA in the germline V gene (reference sequence). V was shortened by 0 bases and J by 1 base, with 15 bases between the two germline ends. CDR3 length: 16 amino acids. The DNA of the CDR3 is TGCAGTGCTAGAGATCTGAGGGGGGGAGAGAACACTGAAGCTTTCTTT. Translation: CSARDLRGGENTEAFF.

This clonotype was detected ten times or more. The J gene is TRBJ1-2, the V gene TRBV7-9; no clear D gene. The germline V gene encodes CDR1 SEHNR and CDR2 FQNEAQ (reference sequence). The CDR3 sequence is 17 residues long. Trimming took off 1 base at V and 2 bases at J, with 17 bases between the two ends. CDR3 in amino acids: CASSLDVRRVTNYGYTF. The CDR3 DNA follows: TGTGCCAGCAGCTTAGACGTCAGGAGGGTGACGAACTATGGCTACACCTTC.

In regard to this clonotype: Just one base apart from a much larger clone, this may be a read error. The chain combines TRBV20-1 with TRBJ1-2; D uncertain. The CDR3 loop spans 11 amino acids. CDR1 and CDR2 (germline): DFQATT, SNEGSKA (reference sequence). V was cut by 6 bases and J by 10 bases, with 15 bases left in between. The CDR3 region is CSAVTSADYTF. In DNA, the CDR3 is TGCAGTGCGGTTACATCGGCCGACTACACCTTC.

The rearrangement links TRBV29-1 to TRBJ1-5, with D perhaps TRBD1 (5 bases). V dropped 3 bases and J dropped 6 bases, with 12 bases sitting between them. Germline CDR1 and CDR2: SQVTM and ANQGSEA. This CDR3 is 13 amino acids long. In DNA form, the CDR3 reads TGCAGCGTTGACGACAGTACATCTCAGCCCCAGCATTTT. This translates into CSVDDSTSQPQHF.

This clonotype was observed many times. This chain connects TRBV19 to TRBJ1-5; the D is unclear. The CDR3 contains 15 residues. With 8 bases removed from V and 2 bases from J, the gap between germline ends came to 16 bases. Germline V gene sequence: CDR1 LNHDA, CDR2 SQIVND (reference sequence). The chain's CDR3 is CASGEILRGNQPQHF. CDR3 DNA: TGTGCCAGTGGAGAGATCCTTCGGGGCAATCAGCCCCAGCATTTT.

This clonotype occurred a few times. The rearrangement links TRBV6-5 to TRBJ1-1; unclear D gene. This CDR3 contains 11 residues. Germline V gene data show CDR1 as MNHEY and CDR2 as SVGAGI. Trimming removed 2 bases from V and 9 bases from J, with 7 bases in between. This CDR3 reads CASSYGLKAFF. For the CDR3, the DNA is TGTGCCAGCAGTTACGGGTTGAAAGCTTTCTTT.

As concerns this clonotype: The junction departs from the called germline gene at one end, perhaps through a read error. The V call is TRBV12-3 or TRBV12-4, the J call TRBJ2-2; a possible D gene is TRBD2 (5 bases). The CDR3 length is 15 residues. The CDR3 sequence is CASRNDVEGPGELSF. DNA for the CDR3: TGTGCCAGCAGAAACGACGTTGAGGGCCCCGGGGAGCTGTCTTTT.

The V gene is TRBV2, the J gene TRBJ1-4; TRBD1 might be the D (6 bases). The CDR3 is 16 residues long. V lost 8 bases and J lost 8, with 24 bases in between. Germline V gives CDR1 SNHLY, CDR2 FYNNEI. CDR3 in amino acids: CASSPGELRTVEKLFF. As DNA, the CDR3 is TGTGCCAGCTCACCCGGAGAGTTACGGACAGTAGAAAAACTGTTTTTT.

This clonotype was recorded once. The chain has TRBV2 and TRBJ1-4; D not resolved. V was trimmed by 5 bases and J by 7 bases, leaving 20 bases between them. The CDR3 loop spans 16 amino acids. Germline values: CDR1 SNHLY, CDR2 FYNNEI. The CDR3 is CASSYLETGLSEKLFF. CDR3 bases: TGTGCCAGCAGTTACTTGGAAACGGGGTTGAGTGAAAAACTGTTTTTT.

A word on this clonotype: This may be a read error: a much more frequent sequence differs by one nucleotide. V is TRBV19 and J is TRBJ2-6; D is uncertain. V lost 7 bases and J 2 bases, leaving 15 bases between the germline ends. The germline gives CDR1 LNHDA, CDR2 SQIVND (reference sequence). This CDR3 is built from 16 residues. The CDR3 nucleotides read TGTGCCAGTACCAACTTGGGTCAAGCTGGGGCCAACGTCCTGACTTTC. The encoded protein is CASTNLGQAGANVLTF.

The V call is TRBV20-1, the J call TRBJ1-4, with 7 nucleotides matching TRBD1. V shed 6 bases and J 8 bases; nucleotides not matched to a gene: 9. The CDR3 runs 13 residues. Germline assignment: CDR1 DFQATT and CDR2 SNEGSKA (reference sequence). Written as DNA, the CDR3 is TGCAGTGCCCTGACAGGGTTCCGGGAAAAACTGTTTTTT. This gives the protein CSALTGFREKLFF.

This clonotype occurred once. The V and J genes are TRBV20-1 and TRBJ1-5; D is unclear. The V gene's germline CDR1 is DFQATT and CDR2 SNEGSKA (reference sequence). V was clipped by 3 bases and J by 7 bases, with 13 bases between them. The CDR3 spans 13 residues. CDR3 region: CSASPGLGQPQHF. The CDR3 region has the DNA TGCAGTGCTAGTCCGGGTCTTGGGCAGCCCCAGCATTTT.

This clonotype has just a few counts. The genes are TRBV20-1 and TRBJ1-2; D is unresolved. This CDR3 comprises 13 residues. Trimming cost V 6 bases and J 8 bases, with 19 bases left between them. Germline CDR1 DFQATT, CDR2 SNEGSKA (reference sequence). CDR3 DNA sequence: TGCAGTGCCAGCCTCCCGGGAATACGGGGCTACACCTTC. Its translation: CSASLPGIRGYTF.

J is TRBJ1-1 and V is TRBV14, with 9 bases lining up with TRBD1. The CDR3 has 16 residues. V was clipped by 2 bases and J by 3 bases; unmatched bases: 7. Germline CDR1 and CDR2: SGHDN and FVKESK. The CDR3 region has the DNA TGTGCCAGCAGCCAATTTGGGACAGGGACGCACACTGAAGCTTTCTTT. Its translation is CASSQFGTGTHTEAFF.

This clonotype was counted many times. The CDR3, as DNA: TGTGCCAGTATGAGGAAGGGGCATGGCACCGGGGAGCTGTTTTTT. Residues: CASMRKGHGTGELFF. This chain uses TRBV19 with TRBJ2-2; weak D call: TRBD1 (5 bases). This CDR3 comprises 15 residues. V gave up 7 bases and J gave up 4 bases, with 16 bases separating them. The germline CDR1 and CDR2 sequences are LNHDA and SQIVND (reference sequence).

This CDR3 reads CASRAFRDFDYGYTF. CDR3 sequence (DNA): TGTGCCAGCAGAGCCTTCCGGGACTTTGACTATGGCTACACCTTC. The chain employs TRBV6-5 and TRBJ1-2, with D possibly matching TRBD1 (5 bases). The CDR3 has 15 amino acids. V gave up 6 bases and J gave up 3 bases, with 17 bases separating them. Germline V CDR1 and CDR2: MNHEY, SVGAGI.

This clonotype was picked up many times. V usage is TRBV11-2 and J usage is TRBJ1-1; the match to TRBD1 covers 7 bases. V gave up 6 bases and J gave up 1 base; unmatched junction bases: 8. This CDR3 region has 15 residues. Germline CDR1 reads SGHAT; CDR2 reads FQNNGV. The chain's CDR3 is CASRWTGQKNTEAFF. The DNA of the CDR3 is TGTGCCAGCAGGTGGACGGGACAGAAGAACACTGAAGCTTTCTTT. Full variable domain (outside the CDR3, taken from reference TRBV11-2 and TRBJ1-1): EAGVAQSPRYKIIEKRQSVAFWCNPISGHATLYWYQQILGQGPKLLIQFQNNGVVDDSQLPKDRFSAERLKGVDSTLKIQPAKLEDSAVYLCASRWTGQKNTEAFFGQGTRLTVV.